Below, 24 T cell receptor beta chains from the same sample are listed, as sequenced in a study of human T cells and chemical hapten exposure. Via MiXCR, TCRdb re-called the RACE reads, giving one row per CDR3 protein. The data show 85,000 or so distinct CDR3 sequences, around 10% seen once. Documented time point: patch test 2, 6 weeks after DPC sensitization. Treatment specified: therapeutic diphenylcyclopropenone sensitization with weekly scalp DPC. The sample consisted of whole blood, taken in connection with sensitization to the hapten diphenylcyclopropenone (DPC). The receptors originated from a man aged 18 to 30 with alopecia areata. Some clones in this sample may be carry-over from other donors' samples.

This chain uses TRBV7-9 with TRBJ1-5; D not resolved. V shed 2 bases and J shed 2 bases, with 7 bases lying between them. The length of the CDR3 is 14 residues. CDR1 is SEHNR, CDR2 FQNEAQ, per germline (reference sequence). The CDR3 is CASSLRVCNQPQHF. DNA of the CDR3: TGTGCCAGCAGCTTAAGGGTTTGCAATCAGCCCCAGCATTTT. The whole variable domain, filled in from reference TRBV7-9 and TRBJ1-5, reads DTGVSQNPRHKITKRGQNVTFRCDPISEHNRLYWYRQTLGQGPEFLTYFQNEAQLEKSRLLSDRFSAERPKGSFSTLEIQRTEQGDSAMYLCASSLRVCNQPQHFGDGTRLSIL.

The V call is TRBV11-2, the J call TRBJ2-1; a weak D match, TRBD1 (6 bases). Trimming cost V 3 bases and J 3 bases, with 15 bases left between them. The CDR3 totals 16 residues. Per the germline V gene, CDR1 is SGHAT and CDR2 is FQNNGV. CDR3 region: CASSFRPTGFYNEQFF. CDR3 nucleotide sequence: TGTGCCAGCAGCTTTCGGCCGACAGGATTCTACAATGAGCAGTTCTTC. Full variable domain (rest looked up from reference TRBV11-2 and TRBJ2-1): EAGVAQSPRYKIIEKRQSVAFWCNPISGHATLYWYQQILGQGPKLLIQFQNNGVVDDSQLPKDRFSAERLKGVDSTLKIQPAKLEDSAVYLCASSFRPTGFYNEQFFGPGTRLTVL.

This clonotype turned up a few times. The chain has TRBV4-3 and TRBJ2-7; 12 nucleotides match TRBD2. J gave up 1 base and V 4 bases, and 5 bases lay outside the gene matches. In germline, CDR1 is LGHNA, CDR2 YSLEER. CDR3 size: 16 residues. CDR3 loop: CASSRETSGGSYEQYF. The CDR3 nucleotides are TGCGCCAGCAGCCGCGAGACTAGCGGGGGATCCTACGAGCAGTACTTC.

This clonotype was recorded at least ten times. The chain has TRBV12-3 or TRBV12-4 and TRBJ2-7; D remains ambiguous. The CDR3 contains 12 residues. V was trimmed by 8 bases and J by 2 bases, leaving 10 bases between them. Here the CDR3 reads CASRNSPYEQYV. The CDR3 DNA sequence: TGTGCCAGCCGGAACAGTCCCTACGAGCAGTACGTC.

The sample holds many counts of this clonotype. V usage is TRBV28 and J usage is TRBJ2-5; D not resolved. This CDR3 has 13 amino acids. Germline V gene lookup returns CDR1 MDHEN and CDR2 SYDVKM. The V end lost 7 bases, the J end lost 0 bases, and 9 bases lay between the germline ends. The DNA for the CDR3 is TGTGCCAGCATGAGAGGACACCAAGAGACCCAGTACTTC. Its protein product is CASMRGHQETQYF.

This clonotype came up a few times. This chain uses TRBV7-2 with TRBJ2-7; D is perhaps TRBD1 (6 bases). The V gene's germline CDR1 is SGHTA and CDR2 FQGNSA. This CDR3 region has 15 residues. Trimming pared 1 base from V and 2 bases from J, leaving 12 bases between. The chain's CDR3 is CASSLEPGAPYEQYF. The DNA of the CDR3 is TGTGCCAGCAGCTTAGAGCCAGGGGCCCCCTACGAGCAGTACTTC.

This clonotype was seen ten or more times. The chain uses TRBV10-1 and TRBJ1-4; D possibly corresponds to TRBD1 (6 bases). Germline V gene sequence: CDR1 WNHNN, CDR2 SYGVQD (reference sequence). This CDR3 is 13 amino acids long. V lost 3 bases and J lost 7, with 9 bases in between. The CDR3 protein is CASSEGGTEKLFF. CDR3 DNA sequence: TGCGCCAGCAGTGAAGGGGGGACTGAAAAACTGTTTTTT.

There are a few counts of this clonotype. This chain links TRBV7-2 with TRBJ2-1; tentatively, D is TRBD1 (5 bases). V shed 3 bases and J shed 8 bases, with 11 bases lying between them. This CDR3 contains 13 residues. Per the germline V gene, CDR1 is SGHTA and CDR2 is FQGNSA. In nucleotides, the CDR3 is TGTGCCAGCAGCTTCGCAGGGTATGATGAGCAGTTCTTC. Its protein product is CASSFAGYDEQFF. Complete variable domain (other parts from reference TRBV7-2 and TRBJ2-1): GAGVSQSPSNKVTEKGKDVELRCDPISGHTALYWYRQSLGQGLEFLIYFQGNSAPDKSGLPSDRFSAERTGGSVSTLTIQRTQQEDSAVYLCASSFAGYDEQFFGPGTRLTVL.

In its sample, this clonotype was seen a few times. This chain uses TRBV4-3 with TRBJ1-2; no firm D call. The CDR3 contains 15 residues. Germline V lookup: CDR1 LGHNA, CDR2 YSLEER. Trimming removed 2 bases from V and 2 bases from J, with 12 bases in between. CDR3 amino acids: CASSQSVTENYGYTF. CDR3 nucleotide sequence: TGCGCCAGCAGCCAATCTGTAACAGAGAACTATGGCTACACCTTC.

The J gene is TRBJ1-1, the V gene TRBV11-2; D is unclear. The CDR3 loop spans 12 amino acids. The V and J ends lost 4 bases and 5 bases respectively, with 8 bases between them. Germline V lookup: CDR1 SGHAT, CDR2 FQNNGV. This CDR3 is CASSSTRTEAFF. As DNA, the CDR3 is TGTGCCAGCAGCTCGACAAGGACTGAAGCTTTCTTT.

This clonotype was picked up many times. The chain recombines TRBV5-4 with TRBJ2-2, with 15 bases matching TRBD2. The CDR3 totals 19 residues. Germline V gene lookup returns CDR1 SGHNT and CDR2 YYREEE (reference sequence). The V and J ends lost 4 bases and 5 bases, in that order; junction bases with no gene match: 12. DNA of the CDR3: TGTGCCAGCAGCGATATACCGGGACTAGCGGGGGGCATGACCGGGGAGCTGTTTTTT. Protein product: CASSDIPGLAGGMTGELFF.

Many counts were recorded for this clonotype. This chain uses TRBV5-1 with TRBJ1-4, with no clear D. There are 13 residues in the CDR3. Deletions cut 4 bases from V and 4 bases from J, with 8 bases between. From germline, CDR1 is SGHRS and CDR2 YFSETQ. The CDR3, as DNA: TGCGCCAGCAGCCAAGGGCTTAATGAAAAACTGTTTTTT. The encoded protein is CASSQGLNEKLFF.

This clonotype was counted only a few times. The V call is TRBV28, the J call TRBJ1-2, with D possibly TRBD1 on 6 matching bases. V shed 5 bases and J shed 4 bases, with 20 bases lying between them. Germline loops: CDR1 MDHEN, CDR2 SYDVKM. This CDR3 region has 16 residues. CDR3 protein: CASSIPLGGEPYGYTF. In DNA form, the CDR3 reads TGTGCCAGCAGTATCCCTCTAGGGGGAGAGCCCTATGGCTACACCTTC.

The DNA for the CDR3 is TGTGCCAGCAGCCGACCGGGACTAGGAGGAGATACGCAGTATTTT. It codes for CASSRPGLGGDTQYF. The chain employs TRBV28 and TRBJ2-3, with 8 bases aligning to TRBD2. The CDR3 runs to 15 residues. Germline CDR1 is MDHEN and CDR2 is SYDVKM. V gave up 6 bases and J gave up 5 bases; unmatched junction bases: 10.

The rearrangement links TRBV10-3 to TRBJ1-1, with TRBD1 as a possible D gene (5 bases). Looked up from germline, CDR1 is ENHRY and CDR2 is SYGVKD. V was pared by 10 bases and J by 1 base, with 7 bases between. The CDR3 has 11 residues. CDR3 in DNA: TGTGCCACTCAGGGGAACACTGAAGCTTTCTTT. Protein: CATQGNTEAFF.

At least ten counts were recorded for this clonotype. This sequence joins TRBV9 and TRBJ2-3, with TRBD2 identical over 7 bases. Looked up from germline, CDR1 is SGDLS and CDR2 is YYNGEE. V shed 3 bases, J shed 0 bases, and the junction held 4 bases outside the gene matches. The CDR3 runs 15 residues. CDR3 sequence: CASSARGDSTDTQYF. CDR3 coding DNA: TGTGCCAGCAGCGCACGGGGGGATAGCACAGATACGCAGTATTTT.

V is TRBV4-3 and J is TRBJ1-1; D is perhaps TRBD1 (5 bases). The CDR3 spans 16 residues. Germline V lookup: CDR1 LGHNA, CDR2 YSLEER. Between the trimmed V and J ends, which lost 0 bases and 1 base, there was a span of 12 bases. The chain's CDR3 is CASSQDIPGPNTEAFF. CDR3 in DNA: TGCGCCAGCAGCCAAGATATCCCAGGGCCGAACACTGAAGCTTTCTTT.

The table lists this clonotype with a few counts. The chain carries TRBV4-3 and TRBJ1-3; D is uncertain. Germline CDR1 reads LGHNA; CDR2 reads YSLEER. Trimming took off 0 bases at V and 5 bases at J, with 8 bases between the two ends. The CDR3 totals 14 residues. The CDR3 here is CASSQDTERNTIYF. The CDR3 nucleotides are TGCGCCAGCAGCCAAGATACGGAGCGAAACACCATATATTTT.

This clonotype was seen at least ten times. V and J are TRBV2 and TRBJ2-7; tentative D call: TRBD1 (6 bases). V lost 6 bases and J lost 0, with 9 bases in between. This CDR3 region has 13 residues. Germline CDR1 SNHLY, CDR2 FYNNEI. For the CDR3, the DNA is TGTGCCAGCAGGAGGGACAACTCCTACGAGCAGTACTTC. Amino acids: CASRRDNSYEQYF.

This clonotype was counted only a few times. The chain carries TRBV5-1 and TRBJ1-1, with 8 bases fitting TRBD1. Germline-derived CDR1 and CDR2 are SGHRS and YFSETQ. V lost 0 bases to trimming and J lost 8 bases; unmatched junction nucleotides: 3. The CDR3 totals 13 residues. This CDR3 is CASSLGTGREAFF. DNA for the CDR3: TGCGCCAGCAGCTTGGGGACAGGGCGGGAAGCTTTCTTT.

Many counts were recorded for this clonotype. V and J are TRBV25-1 and TRBJ1-1; D remains ambiguous. V was trimmed by 7 bases and J by 2 bases, leaving 8 bases between them. Germline CDR1 reads MGHDK; CDR2 reads SYGVNS. The CDR3 is 12 amino acids. The CDR3 is CASTRENTEAFF. For the CDR3, the DNA is TGTGCCAGCACCCGGGAAAACACTGAAGCTTTCTTT.

The J gene is TRBJ2-5, the V gene TRBV9; tentatively, D is TRBD2 (5 bases). This CDR3 has 13 residues. V was clipped by 1 base and J by 5 bases, with 9 bases between them. Germline CDR1 is SGDLS and CDR2 is YYNGEE. CDR3 amino acids: CASSVRGSETQYF. The CDR3 DNA reads as TGTGCCAGCAGCGTAAGAGGGAGTGAGACCCAGTACTTC. The variable domain in full, with the rest retrieved from reference TRBV9 and TRBJ2-5, is DSGVTQTPKHLITATGQRVTLRCSPRSGDLSVYWYQQSLDQGLQFLIQYYNGEERAKGNILERFSAQQFPDLHSELNLSSLELGDSALYFCASSVRGSETQYFGPGTRLLVL.

This clonotype was picked up a small number of times. V and J are TRBV9 and TRBJ1-4, with D hard to call. This CDR3 comprises 15 residues. Germline lookup yields CDR1 SGDLS and CDR2 YYNGEE. V lost 4 bases to trimming and J lost 8 bases, with 18 bases between them. In DNA form, the CDR3 reads TGTGCCAGCAGCCCCTCCCCGACTCAAGACGAAAAACTGTTTTTT. This codes for CASSPSPTQDEKLFF.

This CDR3 reads CASKRMGLNTEAFF. CDR3 nucleotide sequence: TGTGCCAGTAAAAGGATGGGTTTGAACACTGAAGCTTTCTTT. The genes are TRBV19 and TRBJ1-1; D call uncertain. Germline CDR1 is LNHDA and CDR2 is SQIVND (reference sequence). The CDR3 runs 14 residues. Trimming removed 7 bases from V and 0 bases from J, with 12 bases in between.